This entry lists 23 T cell receptor beta chains sequenced from one sample in a study of T-cell memory formation after mild COVID-19. TCRdb re-called the 5' RACE reads through MiXCR, storing one row per CDR3 protein. The sample carries just over 50,000 distinct CDR3 sequences, 9.3% recorded once. The sample consisted of PBMCs or a T cell subset sorted from them (not recorded which). Source of these receptors: an adult woman who had mild COVID-19 (a few samples of this study predate the infection). Cell type and time point are not known.

Concerning this clonotype itself: One junction end disagrees with the germline gene, perhaps due to a read error. The chain uses TRBV12-3 or TRBV12-4 and TRBJ1-1; TRBD1 matches 7 bases. The CDR3 is 12 residues long. CDR3 loop: CASSSGTEREIF. The CDR3 region has the DNA TGTGCCAGCAGTTCCGGGACAGAGCGCGAAATCTTT.

V and J are TRBV6-5 and TRBJ1-2; 10 bases map to TRBD1. V shed 7 bases, J shed 8 bases, and the junction held 7 bases outside the gene matches. Germline CDR1 and CDR2: MNHEY and SVGAGI. The CDR3 spans 13 residues. The CDR3, as DNA: TGTGCCAGCACAGCCGGGACAGGGGTGGGCTACACCTTC. Amino acids: CASTAGTGVGYTF.

This clonotype was counted a few times. V usage is TRBV7-2 and J usage is TRBJ1-2, with D perhaps TRBD1 (5 bases). CDR1 and CDR2 from the germline V gene are SGHTA and FQGNSA. The CDR3 contains 15 residues. V was shortened by 4 bases and J by 0 bases, with 12 bases between the two germline ends. DNA for the CDR3: TGTGCCAGCAGCTCCCGGGGAGGGGCTAACTATGGCTACACCTTC. As protein: CASSSRGGANYGYTF.

In this sample, this clonotype turned up a few times. The genes are TRBV7-8 and TRBJ1-4; D ambiguous. Trimming removed 1 base at V and 0 bases at J, with 15 bases between. CDR1 is SGHVS and CDR2 is FQNEAQ in the germline V gene. The CDR3 length is 18 residues. The CDR3 reads CASSLVSRPTATNEKLFF. CDR3 DNA sequence: TGTGCCAGCAGCTTAGTTTCGCGACCCACCGCAACTAATGAAAAACTGTTTTTT.

This clonotype was seen more than once but under ten times. The chain recombines TRBV11-2 with TRBJ1-1; D not certain. This CDR3 contains 15 residues. The ends were cut back, 5 bases at V and 4 bases at J, with 17 bases in the middle. Germline loops: CDR1 SGHAT, CDR2 FQNNGV. The CDR3 DNA reads as TGTGCCAGCAGCAAAGATGGTGGGGTTGGCACTGAAGCTTTCTTT. Protein sequence: CASSKDGGVGTEAFF.

V gene TRBV24-1 combines with J gene TRBJ2-2; tentative D call: TRBD1 (6 bases). The ends were cut back, 5 bases at V and 4 bases at J, with 10 bases in the middle. The CDR3 spans 14 residues. Germline loops: CDR1 KGHDR, CDR2 SFDVKD. The CDR3 DNA reads as TGTGCCACCAGTGGCAACAGGGTCACCGGGGAGCTGTTTTTT. The encoded protein is CATSGNRVTGELFF.

The V call is TRBV5-6, the J call TRBJ2-7, with D perhaps TRBD2 (5 bases). CDR1 SGHDT and CDR2 YYEEEE come from the germline V gene. The length of the CDR3 is 13 residues. V lost 0 bases and J lost 7, with 11 bases in between. The CDR3 nucleotides read TGTGCCAGCAGCTTGGAGAGGGTGTGGGAGCAGTACTTC. Amino acid sequence: CASSLERVWEQYF.

This clonotype was detected ten times or more. The chain is built from TRBV29-1 and TRBJ2-3; the D is unclear. The germline CDR1 and CDR2 sequences are SQVTM and ANQGSEA. With 8 bases removed from V and 0 bases from J, the gap between germline ends came to 15 bases. The CDR3 is made up of 14 amino acids. CDR3 region: CSFLTSSSTDTQYF. For the CDR3, the DNA is TGCAGCTTTCTGACTTCGTCTAGCACAGATACGCAGTATTTT.

J is TRBJ2-1 and V is TRBV7-2, with unresolved D. Trimming took off 4 bases at V and 4 bases at J, with 11 bases between the two ends. The V gene's germline CDR1 is SGHTA and CDR2 FQGNSA. CDR3 size: 14 residues. Written as DNA, the CDR3 is TGTGCCAGCAGCTCGGCGGCTTTGTACAATGAGCAGTTCTTC. This encodes CASSSAALYNEQFF.

This chain joins TRBV20-1 and TRBJ2-1, with D perhaps TRBD2 (6 bases). CDR3 length: 15 amino acids. The V and J ends lost 4 bases and 0 bases respectively, with 13 bases between them. Germline V lookup: CDR1 DFQATT, CDR2 SNEGSKA (reference sequence). For the CDR3, the DNA is TGCAGTGCTATAGCTAGCGCCAGCTCCTACAATGAGCAGTTCTTC. It yields the protein CSAIASASSYNEQFF.

The J gene is TRBJ2-3, the V gene TRBV7-9, with 11 positions matching TRBD2. V lost 5 bases and J lost 7; bases outside the gene matches: 14. From germline, CDR1 is SEHNR and CDR2 FQNEAQ (reference sequence). CDR3 size: 17 residues. The CDR3 bases are TGTGCCAGCAGCCCAACCCGATTAGCGGGGGGGGAAAATACGCAGTATTTT. This sequence encodes CASSPTRLAGGENTQYF. Full variable domain (outside the CDR3, taken from reference TRBV7-9 and TRBJ2-3): DTGVSQNPRHKITKRGQNVTFRCDPISEHNRLYWYRQTLGQGPEFLTYFQNEAQLEKSRLLSDRFSAERPKGSFSTLEIQRTEQGDSAMYLCASSPTRLAGGENTQYFGPGTRLTVL.

V usage is TRBV18 and J usage is TRBJ1-1; 10 positions match TRBD1. This CDR3 is built from 15 residues. V lost 6 bases, J lost 0 bases, and 4 bases stayed unmatched. The germline gives CDR1 KGHSH, CDR2 LQKENI. The CDR3 loop reads CASSLTGGMNTEAFF. In DNA form, the CDR3 reads TGTGCCAGCTCGCTGACAGGGGGCATGAACACTGAAGCTTTCTTT.

This clonotype was picked up a small number of times. The chain recombines TRBV6-2 or TRBV6-3 with TRBJ2-7; 11 positions agree with TRBD2. V dropped 1 base and J dropped 5; count of bases not matched to a gene: 10. The CDR3 runs 17 residues. Germline V gene data show CDR1 as MNHEY and CDR2 as SVGEGT. This CDR3 is CASSYFATSGRRDEQYF. CDR3 in DNA: TGTGCCAGCAGTTACTTCGCCACTAGCGGGAGAAGGGACGAGCAGTACTTC.

The chain's CDR3 is CASSLAGTEAFF. In DNA form, the CDR3 reads TGTGCCAGCAGCCTGGCAGGCACTGAAGCTTTCTTT. The rearrangement uses TRBV9 and TRBJ1-1; D gene uncertain. The CDR3 spans 12 residues. The V gene lost 4 bases and the J gene lost 4 bases, with 8 bases spanning the gap. Germline V gene lookup returns CDR1 SGDLS and CDR2 YYNGEE.

The sample holds many counts of this clonotype. The genes are TRBV29-1 and TRBJ2-2; the D gene is possibly TRBD2 (6 bases). The CDR3 runs 13 residues. Looked up from germline, CDR1 is SQVTM and CDR2 is ANQGSEA. Trimming cost V 6 bases and J 4 bases, with 12 bases left between them. The CDR3 bases are TGCAGCGTCAATAGCGGAACCACCGGGGAGCTGTTTTTT. It specifies CSVNSGTTGELFF.

The chain employs TRBV7-9 and TRBJ2-7; possibly TRBD1 for D (5 bases). Germline V gene lookup returns CDR1 SEHNR and CDR2 FQNEAQ (reference sequence). The CDR3 is 16 residues long. V gave up 4 bases and J gave up 1 base, with 17 bases separating them. CDR3 in amino acids: CASSSPRQRLSYEQYF. The DNA for the CDR3 is TGTGCCAGCAGCTCCCCTAGACAGCGTCTGTCCTACGAGCAGTACTTC.

There are a few counts of this clonotype. This sequence joins TRBV27 and TRBJ2-7, with D hard to call. Trimming removed 5 bases from V and 3 bases from J, with 14 bases in between. This CDR3 comprises 14 residues. The germline CDR1 and CDR2 sequences are MNHEY and SMNVEV (reference sequence). CDR3 region: CASSNGVGLYEQYF. CDR3 bases: TGTGCCAGCAGTAACGGAGTCGGGCTCTACGAGCAGTACTTC.

V is TRBV24-1 and J is TRBJ2-1; 7 bases agree with TRBD1. Trimming at V came to 9 bases and at J to 4 bases, leaving 2 bases not matched to a gene. Per germline, CDR1 KGHDR and CDR2 SFDVKD. The CDR3 covers 12 residues. CDR3 sequence (DNA): TGTGCCACCTCGGGACAGTACAATGAGCAGTTCTTC. It yields the protein CATSGQYNEQFF.

This clonotype was seen more than once but under ten times. The V call is TRBV5-5, the J call TRBJ1-5, with D uncertain. The CDR3 length is 17 residues. Germline V gene data show CDR1 as SGHKS and CDR2 as YYEKEE (reference sequence). Trimming pared 0 bases from V and 5 bases from J, leaving 18 bases between. The CDR3 bases are TGTGCCAGCAGCTTGGACCGGAGGGTAGGGAATTATCAGCCCCAGCATTTT. It yields the protein CASSLDRRVGNYQPQHF.

This clonotype was counted between two and nine times. This sequence joins TRBV7-9 and TRBJ2-7, with D tentatively TRBD1 (6 bases). Trimming shortened V by 8 bases and J by 1 base, and 15 bases separated the two germline ends. CDR1 SEHNR and CDR2 FQNEAQ come from the germline V gene (reference sequence). This CDR3 has 14 residues. CDR3 in DNA: TGTGCCAGCTTAAGGCAGGGGTCTTCCTACGAGCAGTACTTC. The encoded protein is CASLRQGSSYEQYF.

This chain links TRBV20-1 with TRBJ2-1; D perhaps matches TRBD2 (6 bases). The germline V gene has CDR1 DFQATT and CDR2 SNEGSKA (reference sequence). The germline V and J ends were trimmed by 0 bases and 3 bases, with 12 bases remaining between them. The CDR3 extends over 15 amino acids. The CDR3 coding sequence is TGCAGTGCTAGAGATGGTAGCGGATACTACAATGAGCAGTTCTTC. Residues: CSARDGSGYYNEQFF.

This clonotype was seen only a few times. The rearrangement links TRBV12-3 or TRBV12-4 to TRBJ1-2; D gene uncertain. V was trimmed by 4 bases and J by 3 bases, leaving 3 bases between them. This CDR3 is built from 11 residues. CDR3 nucleotides: TGTGCCAGCAGTTGGGACTATGGCTACACCTTC. Its translation is CASSWDYGYTF.

The chain has TRBV24-1 and TRBJ1-2; TRBD1 might be the D (5 bases). The ends were cut back, 2 bases at V and 6 bases at J, with 6 bases in the middle. Germline values: CDR1 KGHDR, CDR2 SFDVKD. CDR3 length: 12 amino acids. In DNA form, the CDR3 reads TGTGCCACCAGTGATTCGGGGCATGGCTACACCTTC. Translated, it gives CATSDSGHGYTF.